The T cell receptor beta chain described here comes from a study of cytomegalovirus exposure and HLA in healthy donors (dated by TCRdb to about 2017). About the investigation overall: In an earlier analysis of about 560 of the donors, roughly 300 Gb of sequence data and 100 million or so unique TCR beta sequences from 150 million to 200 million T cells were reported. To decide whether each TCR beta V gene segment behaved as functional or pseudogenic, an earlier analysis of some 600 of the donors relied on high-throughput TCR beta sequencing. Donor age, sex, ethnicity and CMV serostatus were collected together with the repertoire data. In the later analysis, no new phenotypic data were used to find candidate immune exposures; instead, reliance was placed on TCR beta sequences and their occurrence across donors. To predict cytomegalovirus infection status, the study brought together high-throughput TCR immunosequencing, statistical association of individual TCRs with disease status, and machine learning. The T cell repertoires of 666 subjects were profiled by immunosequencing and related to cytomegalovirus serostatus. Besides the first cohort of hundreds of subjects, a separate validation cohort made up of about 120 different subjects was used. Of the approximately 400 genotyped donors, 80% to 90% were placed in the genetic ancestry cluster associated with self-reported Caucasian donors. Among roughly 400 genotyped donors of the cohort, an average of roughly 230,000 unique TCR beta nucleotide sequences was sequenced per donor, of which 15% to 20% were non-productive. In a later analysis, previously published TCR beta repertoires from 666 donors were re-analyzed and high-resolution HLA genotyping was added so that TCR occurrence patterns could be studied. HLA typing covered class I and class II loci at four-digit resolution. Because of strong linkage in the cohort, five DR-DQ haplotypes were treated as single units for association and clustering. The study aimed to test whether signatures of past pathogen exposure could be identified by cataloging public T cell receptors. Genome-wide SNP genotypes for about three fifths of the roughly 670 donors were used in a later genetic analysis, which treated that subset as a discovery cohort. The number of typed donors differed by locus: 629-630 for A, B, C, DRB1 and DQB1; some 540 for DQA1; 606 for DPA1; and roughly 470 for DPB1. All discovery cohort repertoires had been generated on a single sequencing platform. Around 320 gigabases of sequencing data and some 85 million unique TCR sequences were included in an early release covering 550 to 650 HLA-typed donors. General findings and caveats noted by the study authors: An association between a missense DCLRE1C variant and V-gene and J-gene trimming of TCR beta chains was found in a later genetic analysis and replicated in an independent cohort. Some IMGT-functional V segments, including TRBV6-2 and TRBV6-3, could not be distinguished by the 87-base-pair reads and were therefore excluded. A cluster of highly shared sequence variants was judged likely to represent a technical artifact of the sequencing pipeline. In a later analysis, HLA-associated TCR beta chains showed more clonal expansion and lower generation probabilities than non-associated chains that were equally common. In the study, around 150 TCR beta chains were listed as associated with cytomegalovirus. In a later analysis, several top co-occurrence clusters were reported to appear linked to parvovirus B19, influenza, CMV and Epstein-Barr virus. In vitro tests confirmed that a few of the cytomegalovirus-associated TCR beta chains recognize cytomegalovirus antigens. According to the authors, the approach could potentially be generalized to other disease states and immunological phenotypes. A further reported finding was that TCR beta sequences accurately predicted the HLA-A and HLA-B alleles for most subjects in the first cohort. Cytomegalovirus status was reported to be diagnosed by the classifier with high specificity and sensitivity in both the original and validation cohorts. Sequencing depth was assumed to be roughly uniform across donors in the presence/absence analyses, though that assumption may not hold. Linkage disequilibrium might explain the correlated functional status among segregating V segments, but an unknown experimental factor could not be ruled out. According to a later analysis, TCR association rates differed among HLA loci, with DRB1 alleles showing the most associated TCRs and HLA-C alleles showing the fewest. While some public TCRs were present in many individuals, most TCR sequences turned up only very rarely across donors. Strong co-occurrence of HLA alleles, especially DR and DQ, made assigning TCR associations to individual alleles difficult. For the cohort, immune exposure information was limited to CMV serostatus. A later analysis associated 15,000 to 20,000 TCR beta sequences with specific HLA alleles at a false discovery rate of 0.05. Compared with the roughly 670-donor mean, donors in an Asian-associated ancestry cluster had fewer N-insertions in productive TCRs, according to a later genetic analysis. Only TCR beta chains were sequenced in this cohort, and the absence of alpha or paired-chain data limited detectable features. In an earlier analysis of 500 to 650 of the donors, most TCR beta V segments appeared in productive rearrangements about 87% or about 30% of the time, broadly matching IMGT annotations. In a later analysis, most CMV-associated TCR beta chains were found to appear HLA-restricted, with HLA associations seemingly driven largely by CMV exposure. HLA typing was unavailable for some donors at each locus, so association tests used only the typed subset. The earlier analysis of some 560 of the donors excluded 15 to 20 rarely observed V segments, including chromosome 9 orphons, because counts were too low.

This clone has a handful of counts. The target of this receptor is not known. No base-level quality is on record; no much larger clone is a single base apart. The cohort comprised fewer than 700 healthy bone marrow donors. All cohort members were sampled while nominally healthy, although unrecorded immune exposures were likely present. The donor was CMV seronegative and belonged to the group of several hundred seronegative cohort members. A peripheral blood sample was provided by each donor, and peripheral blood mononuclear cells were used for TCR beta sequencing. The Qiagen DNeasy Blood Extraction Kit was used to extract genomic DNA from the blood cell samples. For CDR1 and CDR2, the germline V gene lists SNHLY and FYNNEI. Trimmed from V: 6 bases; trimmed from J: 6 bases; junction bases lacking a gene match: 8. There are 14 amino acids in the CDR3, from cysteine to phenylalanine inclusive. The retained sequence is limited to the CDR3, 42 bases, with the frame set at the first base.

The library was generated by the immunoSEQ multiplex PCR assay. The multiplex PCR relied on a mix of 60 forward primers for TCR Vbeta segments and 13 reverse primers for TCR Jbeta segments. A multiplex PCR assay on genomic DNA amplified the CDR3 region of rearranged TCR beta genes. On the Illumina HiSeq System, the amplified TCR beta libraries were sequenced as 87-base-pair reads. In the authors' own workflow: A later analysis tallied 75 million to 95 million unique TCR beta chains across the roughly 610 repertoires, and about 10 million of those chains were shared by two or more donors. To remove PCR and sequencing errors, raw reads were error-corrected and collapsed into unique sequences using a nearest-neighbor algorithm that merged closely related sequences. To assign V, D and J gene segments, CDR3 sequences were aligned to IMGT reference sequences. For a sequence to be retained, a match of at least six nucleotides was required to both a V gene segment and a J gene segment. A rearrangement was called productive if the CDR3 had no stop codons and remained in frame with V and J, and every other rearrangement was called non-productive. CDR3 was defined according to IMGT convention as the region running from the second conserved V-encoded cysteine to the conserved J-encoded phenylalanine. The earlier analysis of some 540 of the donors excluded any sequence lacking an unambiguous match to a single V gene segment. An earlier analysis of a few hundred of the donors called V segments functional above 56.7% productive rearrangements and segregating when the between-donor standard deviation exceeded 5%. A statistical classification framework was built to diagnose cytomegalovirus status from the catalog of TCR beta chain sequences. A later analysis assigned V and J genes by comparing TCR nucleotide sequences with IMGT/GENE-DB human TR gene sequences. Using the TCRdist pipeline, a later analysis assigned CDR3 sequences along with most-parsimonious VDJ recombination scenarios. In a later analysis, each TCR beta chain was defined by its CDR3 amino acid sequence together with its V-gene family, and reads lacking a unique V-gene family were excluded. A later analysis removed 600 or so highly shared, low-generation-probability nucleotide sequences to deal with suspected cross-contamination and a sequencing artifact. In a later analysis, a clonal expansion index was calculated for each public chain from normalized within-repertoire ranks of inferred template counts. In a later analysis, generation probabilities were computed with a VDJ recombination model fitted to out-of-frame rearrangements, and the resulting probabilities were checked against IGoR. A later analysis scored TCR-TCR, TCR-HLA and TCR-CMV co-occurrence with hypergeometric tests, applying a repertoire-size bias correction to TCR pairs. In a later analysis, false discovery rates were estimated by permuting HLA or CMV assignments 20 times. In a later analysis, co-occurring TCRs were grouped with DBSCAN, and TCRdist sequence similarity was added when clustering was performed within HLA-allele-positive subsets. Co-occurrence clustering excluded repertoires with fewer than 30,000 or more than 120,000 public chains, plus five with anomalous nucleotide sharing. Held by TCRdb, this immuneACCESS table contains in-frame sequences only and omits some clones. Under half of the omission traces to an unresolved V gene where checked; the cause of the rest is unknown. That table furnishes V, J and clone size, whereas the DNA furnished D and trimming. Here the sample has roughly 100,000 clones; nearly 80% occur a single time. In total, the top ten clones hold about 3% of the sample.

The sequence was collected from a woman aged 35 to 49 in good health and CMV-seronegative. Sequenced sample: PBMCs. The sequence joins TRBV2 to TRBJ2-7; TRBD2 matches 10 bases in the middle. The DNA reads TGTGCCAGCAGAAGCGGGACTAGCGACAGCGAGCAGTACTTC. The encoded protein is CASRSGTSDSEQYF.